This TCR beta chain was recovered during a study of T-cell reconstitution after alpha-beta-depleted transplantation in children (dated by TCRdb to about 2016). Describing the broader study: T-cell immune reconstitution after TCRalphabeta/CD19-depleted allogeneic hematopoietic cell transplantation in children was quantitatively tracked in the study by means of TCR repertoire profiling. Overall results and qualifications from the work: The high TCRbeta diversity at day 60 in some patients was ascribed to recipient T cells and intrathymic progenitors that had survived conditioning. About two months after transplant, the apparently early recovery of alphabetaT-cell counts reportedly depended on just several hundred clones that had expanded rapidly and came from non-depleted graft cells. Hyperexpanded clone frequencies declined over subsequent months; after one year, T-cell counts and TCRbeta diversity were mostly attributed to newly produced T cells.

The cysteine opens and the phenylalanine closes a CDR3 of 16 amino acids. The sequence is cut down to CDR3 DNA, 48 bases in frame from base 1. CDR1 and CDR2, looked up from the germline V gene (reference sequence), are DFQATT and SNEGSKA. With regard to this clonotype: Its specific antigen is unknown. This may be a read error: a much more frequent sequence differs by one nucleotide.

Libraries were prepared through PCR. The run used an Illumina HiSeq 2500. Molecular barcoding was employed in the preparation of TCR libraries, with unique molecular identifiers being used to normalize TCRbeta repertoire quantification. TCRdb reworked the public reads: Q25 trimming with fastp, MiXCR clone assembly, productive beta chains retained. Rows are unified per CDR3 protein, each entry keeping the most common DNA and genes. This sample lists roughly 670,000 distinct CDR3 sequences; less than 15% were detected once. The ten largest clones represent 0.79% of the sample. The sample's treatment or condition label, decoded: allogeneic hematopoietic cell transplantation with graft depleted of TCRalphabeta T cells and CD19 B cells. The children who served as transplant recipients had been given grafts of TCRalphabeta/CD19-depleted allogeneic hematopoietic cells.

The source material was PBMCs, sampled before TCRalphabeta/CD19-depleted stem cell transplant. The TCR was taken from a girl aged 2 to 10 with congenital amegakaryocytic thrombocytopenia, due to receive a stem cell transplant. The sequence links TRBV20-1 to TRBJ2-7; the D match is possibly TRBD1 or TRBD2, with 5 bases aligned in each. The CDR3 protein is CCARVRAGTPTYEQYF. The DNA sequence is given as TGCTGTGCTAGAGTGAGGGCAGGGACGCCTACCTACGAGCAGTACTTC.